The next 22 T cell receptor beta chains were all read from a single sample in a study of T cells in Graves' hyperthyroidism and ophthalmopathy. RNA transcripts provided the source from which TCR beta CDR3 regions were amplified. The HTBI set primed first-round TCR CDR3 RT-PCR. TCRdb reanalysed the multiplex PCR reads using MiXCR and keeps one entry per CDR3 protein. This table has fewer than 550,000 distinct CDR3 sequences, 15% to 19% appearing once. The sample was blood. These receptors originate from a woman younger than 30 with Graves' hyperthyroidism.

This clonotype was detected a few times. Just one base apart from a much larger clone, this may be a read error. The chain employs TRBV6-2 or TRBV6-3 and TRBJ1-1; TRBD1 matches 7 bases. The junction had 5 bases not matched to a gene; V was cut back by 6 bases and J by 4 bases. This CDR3 has 13 amino acids. The germline CDR1 and CDR2 sequences are MNHEY and SVGEGT. The chain's CDR3 is CASSMNRGTEAFF. The DNA of the CDR3 is TGTGCCAGCAGCATGAACAGGGGCACTGAAGCTTTCTTT.

This rearrangement joins TRBV6-2 or TRBV6-3 to TRBJ2-4; D possibly corresponds to TRBD1 (6 bases). CDR1 is MNHEY and CDR2 is SVGEGT in the germline V gene. This CDR3 region has 16 residues. With 2 bases removed from V and 0 bases from J, the gap between germline ends came to 11 bases. CDR3 bases: TGTGCCAGCAGTTACATCGGGACAATAGCCAAAAACATTCAGTACTTC. It yields the protein CASSYIGTIAKNIQYF.

This clonotype came up many times. The V gene is TRBV12-3 or TRBV12-4, the J gene TRBJ1-1, with a weak D call TRBD1 (5 bases). This CDR3 contains 13 residues. V lost 7 bases to trimming and J lost 11 bases, with 20 bases between them. CDR3 protein: CASTKRGGGFAFF. For the CDR3, the DNA is TGTGCCAGCACCAAAAGGGGCGGGGGGTTCGCTTTCTTT.

This clonotype was picked up many times. This chain connects TRBV10-3 to TRBJ2-1; the D gene is possibly TRBD2 (6 bases). The V end lost 0 bases, the J end lost 7 bases, and 10 bases lay between the germline ends. Germline V CDR1 and CDR2: ENHRY, SYGVKD. This CDR3 spans 14 amino acids. Written as DNA, the CDR3 is TGTGCCATCAGTGAGTCCGGCGGAGGGAATGAGCAGTTCTTC. It yields the protein CAISESGGGNEQFF.

This clonotype was seen a few times. The rearrangement uses TRBV20-1 and TRBJ2-6; possible D gene TRBD1, 5 bases. Looked up from germline, CDR1 is DFQATT and CDR2 is SNEGSKA (reference sequence). The V end was cut by 4 bases, the J end by 3 bases, with 13 bases between. The CDR3 consists of 15 residues. Written as DNA, the CDR3 is TGCAGTGCTATTGGGGAAGGGGATGGGGCCAACGTCCTGACTTTC. The encoded protein is CSAIGEGDGANVLTF.

This clonotype was recorded at least ten times. The V gene is TRBV6-1, the J gene TRBJ2-7, with no clear D. The CDR3 is 14 amino acids. Germline loops: CDR1 MNHNS, CDR2 SASEGT. Trimming removed 5 bases from V and 3 bases from J, with 14 bases in between. The CDR3, as DNA: TGTGCCAGCAGTTATCGTCGGGCCTACTACGAGCAGTACTTC. Protein sequence: CASSYRRAYYEQYF.

This clonotype came up a few times. The gene calls are TRBV20-1 and TRBJ1-2; D gene ambiguous. V was clipped by 2 bases and J by 4 bases, with 17 bases between them. The germline CDR1 and CDR2 sequences are DFQATT and SNEGSKA (reference sequence). This CDR3 has 15 amino acids. In nucleotides, the CDR3 is TGCAGTGCTAGACCCCACCGGTTTCAGAGCTATGGCTACACCTTC. It is translated as CSARPHRFQSYGYTF.

This clonotype was seen at least ten times. The germline gene is not matched at one end of the junction; a read error may be the cause. J is TRBJ1-1 and V is TRBV3-1; 9 nucleotides match TRBD1. Germline CDR1 LGHDT, CDR2 YNNKEL (reference sequence). The CDR3 is 13 residues long. CDR3 bases: TGCAAGAGCTCCCGACAGGGGGGAGCTGAAGCTTTCTTT. This encodes CKSSRQGGAEAFF.

The CDR3 bases are TGTGCTAGTGGTTTGACAGCGGACGCCGGGGAGCTGTTTTTT. It yields the protein CASGLTADAGELFF. The V and J genes are TRBV12-5 and TRBJ2-2; TRBD2 might be the D (5 bases). The CDR3 length is 14 residues. The V gene's germline CDR1 is LGHNT and CDR2 FRNRAP. Deletions cut 2 bases from V and 6 bases from J, with 10 bases between.

This clonotype was seen repeatedly, ten times or more. This rearrangement joins TRBV19 to TRBJ1-5; 8 bases align to TRBD1. Germline assignment: CDR1 LNHDA and CDR2 SQIVND (reference sequence). This CDR3 contains 15 residues. J was trimmed by 2 bases and V by 6 bases; bases with no gene match: 6. CDR3 region: CASSMAGGGNQPQHF. CDR3 DNA: TGTGCCAGTAGCATGGCAGGGGGCGGCAATCAGCCCCAGCATTTT.

This chain uses TRBV4-1 with TRBJ1-2; TRBD1 agrees at 7 bases. Germline trimming cut 1 base from V and 3 bases from J; bases unmatched to any gene: 23. The CDR3 is 21 amino acids. Per germline, CDR1 MGHRA and CDR2 YSYEKL. This CDR3 reads CASSQAPRQGTDRAAHYGYTF. CDR3 sequence (DNA): TGCGCCAGCAGCCAAGCCCCGCGCCAGGGGACCGACAGGGCGGCTCACTATGGCTACACCTTC.

This clonotype was detected ten times or more. The chain uses TRBV20-1 and TRBJ1-2, with 7 bases matching TRBD1. Per germline, CDR1 DFQATT and CDR2 SNEGSKA (reference sequence). This CDR3 is 13 amino acids long. The V gene end was trimmed by 1 base and the J gene end by 2 bases; junction bases not matched to a gene: 1. The CDR3 nucleotides are TGCAGTGCTAGAGCGACAGGGAACTATGGCTACACCTTC. It is translated as CSARATGNYGYTF.

A few counts support this clonotype. The chain joins TRBV3-1 to TRBJ2-3; 14 nucleotides line up with TRBD2. In germline, CDR1 is LGHDT, CDR2 YNNKEL (reference sequence). CDR3 length: 18 residues. The J segment lost 0 bases and the V segment lost 5 bases, leaving 7 bases of the junction unmatched. The CDR3 reads CASSYGLAGGLSTDTQYF. The DNA of the CDR3 is TGTGCCAGCAGCTACGGACTAGCGGGGGGACTTAGCACAGATACGCAGTATTTT.

The CDR3 DNA is TGTGCCAGCAGCAAGCTGCCCCTTCGGGGTGGCTACACCTTC. This encodes CASSKLPLRGGYTF. The gene calls are TRBV7-2 and TRBJ1-2, with unresolved D. The V end was cut by 5 bases, the J end by 7 bases, with 17 bases between. The germline gives CDR1 SGHTA, CDR2 FQGNSA. The CDR3 contains 14 residues.

This clonotype showed up many times. This chain joins TRBV11-2 and TRBJ2-7; D may be TRBD1 (5 bases). CDR1 is SGHAT and CDR2 is FQNNGV in the germline V gene. The CDR3 has 15 residues. V lost 1 base and J 2 bases, leaving 12 bases between the germline ends. Here the CDR3 reads CASSLGLGRAYEQYF. Here the CDR3 DNA reads TGTGCCAGCAGCTTAGGGTTAGGCAGGGCCTACGAGCAGTACTTC.

In this sample, this clonotype turned up many times. The rearrangement uses TRBV7-2 and TRBJ1-1, with D possibly matching TRBD1 (6 bases). V was cut by 5 bases and J by 11 bases, with 21 bases left in between. This CDR3 contains 14 residues. Germline lookup yields CDR1 SGHTA and CDR2 FQGNSA. The CDR3 nucleotides are TGTGCCAGCAGCATCGCTCCGGGCTCAGGGGAGGCTTTCTTT. Translation: CASSIAPGSGEAFF.

This clonotype has at least ten counts. The chain combines TRBV14 with TRBJ1-2, with D possibly TRBD1 on 5 matching bases. This CDR3 has 14 residues. V shed 4 bases and J shed 4 bases, with 13 bases lying between them. Germline CDR1 reads SGHDN; CDR2 reads FVKESK. CDR3 in amino acids: CASSPSGGSYGYTF. Here the CDR3 DNA reads TGTGCCAGCAGCCCCTCGGGGGGAAGCTATGGCTACACCTTC.

This clonotype has ten or more counts. V gene TRBV12-3 or TRBV12-4 combines with J gene TRBJ1-2; D unresolved. This CDR3 is 13 amino acids long. Deletions cut 5 bases from V and 5 bases from J, with 12 bases between. This chain's CDR3 is CASSPRAPYGYTF. The DNA for the CDR3 is TGTGCCAGCAGTCCGCGGGCTCCTTATGGCTACACCTTC.

This clonotype was recorded many times. The chain uses TRBV11-2 and TRBJ1-1, with a possible D match to TRBD1 (5 bases). Trimming pared 2 bases from V and 9 bases from J, leaving 13 bases between. The germline V gene has CDR1 SGHAT and CDR2 FQNNGV. The CDR3 consists of 13 residues. CDR3 loop: CASSLRQGIQAFF. Written as DNA, the CDR3 is TGTGCCAGCAGCTTAAGGCAGGGCATCCAAGCTTTCTTT.

This clonotype was detected ten times or more. This sequence joins TRBV20-1 and TRBJ2-3, with TRBD2 matching 14 bases. CDR3 length equals 19 residues. CDR1 DFQATT and CDR2 SNEGSKA come from the germline V gene (reference sequence). Unmatched junction bases numbered 17, after V lost 6 bases and J lost 3 bases. CDR3 DNA: TGCAGTGCCAGCCCAAGACTAGCGGGGGGGCCCGAATCTACAGATACGCAGTATTTT. Residues: CSASPRLAGGPESTDTQYF.

This clonotype appeared a few times. V is TRBV28 and J is TRBJ2-7; D is perhaps TRBD1 (5 bases). The CDR3 covers 16 residues. The V and J ends lost 4 bases and 0 bases respectively, with 16 bases between them. Per the germline V gene, CDR1 is MDHEN and CDR2 is SYDVKM. CDR3 amino acids: CASSSGRQPFSYEQYF. CDR3 in DNA: TGTGCCAGCAGTTCAGGAAGACAGCCGTTCTCCTACGAGCAGTACTTC.

The chain carries TRBV5-6 and TRBJ2-5; D gene unclear. Germline V gene lookup returns CDR1 SGHDT and CDR2 YYEEEE. The CDR3 covers 13 residues. The V end was cut by 4 bases, the J end by 3 bases, with 10 bases between. The CDR3 DNA follows: TGTGCCAGCAGCATATTCTTGGAAGAGACCCAGTACTTC. It yields the protein CASSIFLEETQYF.